This TCR beta chain was identified in a study of OX40 agonist ivuxolimab in advanced cancers. Study context: Patients received the agonistic anti-OX40 (CD134) antibody ivuxolimab.

Profiling relied on immunoSEQ multiplex PCR, and the TCRdb table lists in-frame clones only, not all of them. Here the sample spans roughly 86,000 clones, roughly 92% being singletons. V was cut by 5 bases and J by 3 bases, with 11 bases left in between. The CDR3 has 13 residues. Germline V lookup: CDR1 LNHDA, CDR2 SQIVND (reference sequence). The V and J genes are TRBV19 and TRBJ2-7; possible D gene TRBD1, 6 bases. The source of this sequence is an adult with an advanced solid tumor such as melanoma, head and neck, liver or kidney cancer. Sequenced here: CD4+ or CD8+ T cells sorted from blood, sampled in a trial of the OX40 agonist ivuxolimab. CDR3 bases: TGTGCCAGTAGTCCCCGGGACATCTACGAGCAGTACTTC. Its translation is CASSPRDIYEQYF.